This T cell receptor (beta chain) came from a study of CD8+CD57+ T cells in acquired aplastic anemia. Findings and caveats of the study: Patient and control CD8+ Simpson's diversity was not significantly different. Patients shared 25 to 35 CD8+ CDR3 sequences with controls.

Profiling of TCR beta VDJ combinations and CDR3 sequences used genomic DNA as template. A single record per CDR3 protein comes from TCRdb applying MiXCR to the reads. The repertoire holds roughly 50,000 distinct CDR3 sequences, with approximately 78% as singletons. Germline-derived CDR1 and CDR2 are SQVTM and ANQGSEA. Trimming removed 4 bases from V and 3 bases from J, with 13 bases in between. The CDR3 is made up of 13 amino acids. Comment on this clonotype: Its antigen is unidentified.

The sequence was obtained from a human donor in good health, serving as a control. Sequenced input: sorted CD4+, CD8+, or CD8+CD57+ T cells (not recorded which) from PBMCs. The chain employs TRBV29-1 and TRBJ2-7; possible D gene TRBD2, 6 bases. CDR3 sequence: CSVVGGYDYEQYF. DNA of the CDR3: TGCAGCGTTGTGGGGGGTTACGACTACGAGCAGTACTTC.